The 29 T cell receptor beta chains in this list originate from one sample, sequenced in a study of T cell responses to AZD1222 COVID-19 vaccine. Assay used: immunoSEQ multiplex PCR; TCRdb lists only in-frame clones, some missing. The data hold under 110,000 clones, with 90% observed a single time. The sample was peripheral blood, taken 28 days after the second AZD1222 dose. All receptors derive from an adult who received the AZD1222 COVID-19 vaccine.

This chain's CDR3 is CASSLAGTGREQYF. The DNA for the CDR3 is TGTGCCAGCAGCCTCGCCGGGACGGGACGGGAGCAGTACTTC. The chain uses TRBV7-2 and TRBJ2-7, with D perhaps TRBD1 or TRBD2 (5 bases each). The germline gives CDR1 SGHTA, CDR2 FQGNSA. CDR3 length equals 14 residues. Deletions cut 5 bases from V and 7 bases from J, with 18 bases between.

V usage is TRBV3-1 (or the pseudogene TRBV3-2) and J usage is TRBJ1-2; unclear D gene. Between the trimmed V and J ends, which lost 2 bases and 7 bases, there was a span of 14 bases. The CDR3 is 14 residues long. Germline V gene lookup returns CDR1 LGHDT and CDR2 YNNKEL (reference sequence). The CDR3 sequence is CASSQLGVGGGYTF. The CDR3 nucleotides are TGTGCCAGCAGCCAACTCGGGGTCGGTGGTGGCTACACCTTC.

J is TRBJ2-6 and V is TRBV5-1, with TRBD1 identical over 10 bases. Germline V lookup: CDR1 SGHRS, CDR2 YFSETQ. V gave up 5 bases and J gave up 2 bases; unmatched junction bases: 7. The CDR3 loop spans 17 amino acids. CDR3 in amino acids: CASRLRTGGAGANVLTF. CDR3 sequence (DNA): TGCGCCAGCAGATTGCGGACAGGGGGAGCTGGGGCCAACGTCCTGACTTTC.

The chain recombines TRBV27 with TRBJ2-7; tentative D call: TRBD1 (7 bases). CDR3 length equals 15 residues. Trimming took 2 bases from V and 1 from J, leaving 12 bases between them. Looked up from germline, CDR1 is MNHEY and CDR2 is SMNVEV (reference sequence). The CDR3 nucleotides read TGTGCCAGCAGTTTACAGGAGGGGGCTTCCTACGAGCAGTACTTC. This translates into CASSLQEGASYEQYF.

The chain employs TRBV19 and TRBJ1-4; no definite D call. Germline assignment: CDR1 LNHDA and CDR2 SQIVND (reference sequence). Trimming shortened V by 3 bases and J by 4 bases, and 21 bases separated the two germline ends. The CDR3 contains 18 residues. Here the CDR3 DNA reads TGTGCCAGTAGTATTCTTCTGCAGCCGGGGAGGGTTAATGAAAAACTGTTTTTT. Its protein is CASSILLQPGRVNEKLFF. The variable domain in full, with the rest retrieved from reference TRBV19 and TRBJ1-4, is DGGITQSPKYLFRKEGQNVTLSCEQNLNHDAMYWYRQDPGQGLRLIYYSQIVNDFQKGDIAEGYSVSREKKESFPLTVTSAQKNPTAFYLCASSILLQPGRVNEKLFFGSGTQLSVL.

The chain uses TRBV7-2 and TRBJ1-6, with 7 bases fitting TRBD1. Germline assignment: CDR1 SGHTA and CDR2 FQGNSA. The V gene end was trimmed by 1 base and the J gene end by 10 bases; junction bases not matched to a gene: 7. This CDR3 has 15 amino acids. CDR3 DNA: TGTGCCAGCAGCTTAGGGGGACAGTGGCGGTCACCCCTCCACTTT. Encoded protein: CASSLGGQWRSPLHF.

V gene TRBV7-3 combines with J gene TRBJ2-2; D is possibly TRBD2 (5 bases). Germline values: CDR1 SGHTA, CDR2 FQGTGA. The CDR3 contains 14 residues. Trimming removed 5 bases at V and 7 bases at J, with 14 bases between. The CDR3 here is CASSPTTSNGELFF. The CDR3, as DNA: TGTGCCAGCAGCCCGACTACCTCGAACGGGGAGCTGTTTTTT.

The chain uses TRBV6-6 and TRBJ2-7; D not certain. V was cut by 0 bases and J by 7 bases, with 16 bases left in between. Germline CDR1 and CDR2: MNHNY and SVGAGI (reference sequence). This CDR3 has 15 amino acids. CDR3 DNA: TGTGCCAGCAGTTACTCGAATTTTGGTCGAAGGGAGCAGTACTTC. Its translation: CASSYSNFGRREQYF.

This clone was counted once. This rearrangement joins TRBV5-1 to TRBJ2-5; D is perhaps TRBD1 (5 bases). Trimming left V 0 bases short and J 2 bases short, with 11 bases between. CDR3 length: 15 amino acids. Germline V gene sequence: CDR1 SGHRS, CDR2 YFSETQ. Here the CDR3 reads CASSLGGRRQETQYF. The DNA of the CDR3 is TGCGCCAGCAGCTTGGGGGGCCGCCGGCAAGAGACCCAGTACTTC.

V gene TRBV7-2 combines with J gene TRBJ1-6; D may be TRBD1 (5 bases). CDR3 size: 16 residues. Germline values: CDR1 SGHTA, CDR2 FQGNSA. V lost 1 base and J lost 7, with 14 bases in between. The CDR3 spells CASSLVRARRNSPLHF. The CDR3 coding sequence is TGTGCCAGCAGCTTAGTCAGGGCCAGGAGGAATTCACCCCTCCACTTT.

V gene TRBV9 combines with J gene TRBJ2-3; D remains ambiguous. CDR1 is SGDLS, CDR2 YYNGEE, per germline. With 1 base removed from V and 2 bases from J, the gap between germline ends came to 5 bases. This CDR3 has 13 residues. The CDR3 nucleotides read TGTGCCAGCAGCGTAACTCTCACAGATACGCAGTATTTT. This encodes CASSVTLTDTQYF.

V is TRBV7-8 and J is TRBJ2-5, with 8 positions matching TRBD2. The CDR3 has 14 amino acids. CDR1 SGHVS and CDR2 FQNEAQ come from the germline V gene. The junction had 5 bases not matched to a gene; V was cut back by 3 bases and J by 5 bases. CDR3 nucleotides: TGTGCCAGCAGCTTCGGCGGGGGGAGGGAGACCCAGTACTTC. Protein sequence: CASSFGGGRETQYF.

CDR3 loop: CATSDGPAETQYF. The CDR3 nucleotides are TGTGCCACCAGTGACGGGCCTGCAGAGACCCAGTACTTC. V is TRBV24-1 and J is TRBJ2-5; no clear D. V shed 4 bases and J shed 4 bases, with 9 bases lying between them. Per the germline V gene, CDR1 is KGHDR and CDR2 is SFDVKD. This CDR3 is 13 amino acids long.

This chain links TRBV7-9 with TRBJ1-4; no clear D gene. Germline CDR1 SEHNR, CDR2 FQNEAQ (reference sequence). The CDR3 loop spans 13 amino acids. Trimming removed 3 bases at V and 6 bases at J, with 8 bases between. CDR3 bases: TGTGCCAGCAGCTTCTGGGCAGATGAAAAACTGTTTTTT. Translating gives CASSFWADEKLFF.

The chain recombines TRBV7-3 with TRBJ2-7, with TRBD2 as a possible D gene (7 bases). The CDR3 length is 13 residues. V dropped 6 bases and J dropped 7 bases, with 16 bases sitting between them. The germline gives CDR1 SGHTA, CDR2 FQGTGA. The CDR3 DNA is TGTGCCAGCAGACTGGCGGGGGCCTCAGAGCAGTACTTC. It translates to CASRLAGASEQYF.

This chain joins TRBV19 and TRBJ2-5, with TRBD2 as a possible D gene (5 bases). CDR1 is LNHDA, CDR2 SQIVND, per germline (reference sequence). Trimming left V 5 bases short and J 4 bases short, with 17 bases between. This CDR3 is 15 amino acids long. As DNA, the CDR3 is TGTGCCAGTAGTCCTCAGCGGACTTCGCGAGAGACCCAGTACTTC. This translates into CASSPQRTSRETQYF.

The chain recombines TRBV5-1 with TRBJ1-6; D unclear. V was pared by 0 bases and J by 7 bases, with 11 bases between. The CDR3 is 15 residues long. Germline loops: CDR1 SGHRS, CDR2 YFSETQ. The CDR3 DNA is TGCGCCAGCAGCTTGGGGACTCTGGGGAATTCACCCCTCCACTTT. Translating gives CASSLGTLGNSPLHF.

This chain connects TRBV6-5 to TRBJ2-5, with 7 bases matching TRBD2. This CDR3 has 15 residues. Germline V CDR1 and CDR2: MNHEY, SVGAGI. The V and J ends lost 8 bases and 2 bases, in that order; junction bases with no gene match: 11. In nucleotides, the CDR3 is TGTGCCAGCCGCCGCACTCGGGGGGAACAAGAGACCCAGTACTTC. It specifies CASRRTRGEQETQYF.

The rearrangement joins TRBV9 to TRBJ2-3, with a possible D match to TRBD2 (6 bases). This CDR3 contains 15 residues. The V end was cut by 4 bases, the J end by 6 bases, with 18 bases between. Germline assignment: CDR1 SGDLS and CDR2 YYNGEE. DNA for the CDR3: TGTGCCAGCAGCCCGCCCGGCGGGGTAACCGATACGCAGTATTTT. Translation gives CASSPPGGVTDTQYF.

The chain joins TRBV19 to TRBJ2-1; 10 nucleotides match TRBD2. V lost 5 bases to trimming and J lost 5 bases; unmatched junction nucleotides: 12. The CDR3 contains 17 residues. Germline values: CDR1 LNHDA, CDR2 SQIVND (reference sequence). CDR3 in amino acids: CASSFPAGGPLDNEQFF. The CDR3 region has the DNA TGTGCCAGTAGTTTCCCAGCGGGGGGGCCTTTAGACAATGAGCAGTTCTTC.

The rearrangement links TRBV11-3 to TRBJ2-3, with 10 bases fitting TRBD2. Germline CDR1 reads SGHNT; CDR2 reads YENEEA. This CDR3 comprises 16 residues. V lost 5 bases to trimming and J lost 3 bases; unmatched junction nucleotides: 8. CDR3 sequence (DNA): TGTGCCAGCAGCAAAAGCGGGGGGGCTGGAACAGATACGCAGTATTTT. The encoded protein is CASSKSGGAGTDTQYF.

The chain carries TRBV27 and TRBJ2-4, with TRBD1 identical over 9 bases. Trimming removed 5 bases from V and 3 bases from J; junction bases left unmatched: 5. The CDR3 length is 15 residues. The germline V gene encodes CDR1 MNHEY and CDR2 SMNVEV (reference sequence). The CDR3 DNA is TGTGCCAGCAGTAAGCAGGGACAGGGCAAAAACATTCAGTACTTC. Protein product: CASSKQGQGKNIQYF.

Here the CDR3 reads CASASNSGAIRGAEAFF. For the CDR3, the DNA is TGTGCCAGCGCCAGTAATTCGGGGGCGATCCGAGGGGCTGAAGCTTTCTTT. V and J are TRBV7-6 and TRBJ1-1, with TRBD1 as a possible D gene (6 bases). Germline V lookup: CDR1 SGHVS, CDR2 FNYEAQ. The V end lost 8 bases, the J end lost 6 bases, and 28 bases lay between the germline ends. CDR3 length: 17 residues.

The rearrangement links TRBV27 to TRBJ1-4; no clear D gene. CDR1 and CDR2 (germline): MNHEY, SMNVEV (reference sequence). The V end was cut by 1 base, the J end by 0 bases, with 9 bases between. This CDR3 is 16 amino acids long. The CDR3 DNA reads TGTGCCAGCAGTTTATTCGCGGGGTCAACTAATGAAAAACTGTTTTTT. It codes for CASSLFAGSTNEKLFF.

The chain joins TRBV27 to TRBJ2-1; 16 nucleotides align to TRBD2. The CDR3 runs to 16 residues. CDR1 and CDR2 from the germline V gene are MNHEY and SMNVEV (reference sequence). With V trimmed by 8 bases and J by 9 bases, 10 bases remained unmatched. Here the CDR3 reads CASGPGLAGGPGEQFF. The CDR3 DNA follows: TGTGCCAGCGGCCCGGGACTAGCGGGGGGGCCAGGTGAGCAGTTCTTC.

The V gene is TRBV6-5, the J gene TRBJ2-1; 11 bases agree with TRBD1. V shed 6 bases and J 8 bases; nucleotides not matched to a gene: 6. From germline, CDR1 is MNHEY and CDR2 SVGAGI. The CDR3 contains 14 residues. Written as DNA, the CDR3 is TGTGCCAGCAGGGACAGGGGGCTTATCGATGAGCAGTTCTTC. Encoded protein: CASRDRGLIDEQFF.

This sequence joins TRBV9 and TRBJ2-4, with D perhaps matching TRBD1 or TRBD2 (5 bases each). The germline V and J ends were trimmed by 0 bases and 1 base, with 5 bases remaining between them. The CDR3 extends over 14 amino acids. CDR1 is SGDLS and CDR2 is YYNGEE in the germline V gene. CDR3 nucleotide sequence: TGTGCCAGCAGCGTAGGGGGGGCCAAAAACATTCAGTACTTC. Translation gives CASSVGGAKNIQYF. The whole variable domain, filled in from reference TRBV9 and TRBJ2-4, reads DSGVTQTPKHLITATGQRVTLRCSPRSGDLSVYWYQQSLDQGLQFLIQYYNGEERAKGNILERFSAQQFPDLHSELNLSSLELGDSALYFCASSVGGAKNIQYFGAGTRLSVL.

DNA for the CDR3: TGCGCCAGCAGCTTAGGACAGGGTTTGAGTTCACCCCTCCACTTT. This gives the protein CASSLGQGLSSPLHF. The V call is TRBV5-1, the J call TRBJ1-6, with 8 bases identical to TRBD1. The CDR3 totals 15 residues. V shed 2 bases, J shed 9 bases, and the junction held 7 bases outside the gene matches. Germline V gene lookup returns CDR1 SGHRS and CDR2 YFSETQ.

The CDR3 loop reads CASSPAPGTDTQYF. CDR3 DNA: TGTGCCAGCAGCCCAGCTCCCGGCACAGATACGCAGTATTTT. The chain links TRBV3-1 (or the pseudogene TRBV3-2) to TRBJ2-3; D remains unclear. The CDR3 is made up of 14 amino acids. The V gene's germline CDR1 is LGHDT and CDR2 YNNKEL (reference sequence). V was shortened by 4 bases and J by 1 base, with 9 bases between the two germline ends.